This T cell receptor beta chain was documented in a study of cytotoxic CD8 clonotypes in ibrutinib-treated CLL. Study at large: Within the patient group, approximately 10 were relapsed/refractory and approximately 14 treatment-naive, and 17 were IGHV unmutated. On average, each sample had 255,043 productive templates and almost 95,000 productive rearrangements.

CDR1 is MDHEN, CDR2 SYDVKM, per germline. V was clipped by 3 bases and J by 1 base, with 7 bases between them. This CDR3 is built from 15 residues. Sequenced by immunoSEQ multiplex PCR; TCRdb stores in-frame clones only, minus some. The repertoire has some 58,000 clones, more than 70% of them found once; the top ten carry around 42%. The J gene is TRBJ2-6, the V gene TRBV28, with no clear D. The origin of this receptor is a human donor with chronic lymphocytic leukemia. The sequencing here drew on PBMCs, taken after 12 months of ibrutinib treatment. The chain's CDR3 is CASSFGGSGANVLTF. CDR3 nucleotides: TGTGCCAGCAGTTTTGGCGGATCTGGGGCCAACGTCCTGACTTTC.